One sample yielded the 14 T cell receptor beta chains listed below, sequenced in a study of control samples from healthy donors and cancer patients. Sequenced by immunoSEQ multiplex PCR; TCRdb stores in-frame clones only, minus some. The sample contains about 120,000 clones, 85% to 90% of which appear only once. The sequenced sample was blood. All receptors derive from a man aged 30 to 45 in good health.

The chain employs TRBV19 and TRBJ2-4, with D perhaps being TRBD1 or TRBD2 (5 bases each). The CDR3 extends over 16 amino acids. The V and J ends lost 5 bases and 2 bases respectively, with 16 bases between them. Germline V gives CDR1 LNHDA, CDR2 SQIVND (reference sequence). CDR3 bases: TGTGCCAGTAGTCTTCCGGGGACGGGCCCCAAAAACATTCAGTACTTC. The encoded protein is CASSLPGTGPKNIQYF. The whole variable domain, remainder taken from reference TRBV19 and TRBJ2-4, is DGGITQSPKYLFRKEGQNVTLSCEQNLNHDAMYWYRQDPGQGLRLIYYSQIVNDFQKGDIAEGYSVSREKKESFPLTVTSAQKNPTAFYLCASSLPGTGPKNIQYFGAGTRLSVL.

This chain links TRBV10-2 with TRBJ2-3; D remains unclear. V shed 4 bases and J shed 6 bases, with 14 bases lying between them. This CDR3 contains 14 residues. Germline V gene data show CDR1 as WSHSY and CDR2 as SAAADI. Written as DNA, the CDR3 is TGCGCCAGCAGTGTTGAACTTCCACGGGATACGCAGTATTTT. Translated, it gives CASSVELPRDTQYF.

The rearrangement joins TRBV4-1 to TRBJ1-2, with unresolved D. Germline-derived CDR1 and CDR2 are MGHRA and YSYEKL. The CDR3 consists of 17 residues. V was pared by 0 bases and J by 2 bases, with 16 bases between. DNA of the CDR3: TGCGCCAGCAGCCAAGATCTTCGGTCGGCAGACAACTATGGCTACACCTTC. Translation gives CASSQDLRSADNYGYTF.

The CDR3 DNA is TGTGCCGCCTCGATGGGCCAACGTGAAGCTTTCTTT. It is translated as CAASMGQREAFF. This sequence joins TRBV28 and TRBJ1-1, with no clear D. Looked up from germline, CDR1 is MDHEN and CDR2 is SYDVKM. V shed 11 bases and J shed 7 bases, with 17 bases lying between them. CDR3 length: 12 amino acids.

The J gene is TRBJ1-1, the V gene TRBV10-1; D may be TRBD1 (6 bases). V lost 7 bases and J lost 10, with 22 bases in between. The CDR3 length is 14 residues. Germline V gives CDR1 WNHNN, CDR2 SYGVQD (reference sequence). The CDR3 protein is CASNNPGQREGAFF. CDR3 DNA sequence: TGCGCCAGCAACAACCCAGGACAGCGCGAGGGAGCTTTCTTT.

The table lists this clone with a count of one. This chain joins TRBV7-9 and TRBJ1-1; D is unclear. V lost 2 bases, J lost 2 bases, and 6 bases lay in between. This CDR3 spans 13 amino acids. The germline V gene has CDR1 SEHNR and CDR2 FQNEAQ (reference sequence). The CDR3 sequence is CASSLYINTEAFF. CDR3 bases: TGTGCCAGCAGCTTATATATTAACACTGAAGCTTTCTTT.

The chain joins TRBV11-3 to TRBJ2-7; D gene unclear. Germline CDR1 reads SGHNT; CDR2 reads YENEEA. The V and J ends lost 2 bases and 3 bases respectively, with 8 bases between them. The CDR3 runs to 13 residues. In DNA, the CDR3 is TGTGCCAGCAGCTTAAGTCCACTCTACGAGCAGTACTTC. Its protein is CASSLSPLYEQYF. The complete variable domain, with remaining parts taken from reference TRBV11-3 and TRBJ2-7, reads EAGVVQSPRYKIIEKKQPVAFWCNPISGHNTLYWYLQNLGQGPELLIRYENEEAVDDSQLPKDRFSAERLKGVDSTLKIQPAELGDSAVYLCASSLSPLYEQYFGPGTRLTVT.

V and J are TRBV5-1 and TRBJ1-5; D unclear. Trimming took 0 bases from V and 3 from J, leaving 19 bases between them. This CDR3 comprises 18 residues. From germline, CDR1 is SGHRS and CDR2 YFSETQ. The CDR3 protein is CASSLEGSAVGSNQPQHF. The DNA of the CDR3 is TGCGCCAGCAGCTTGGAAGGGTCGGCAGTGGGGTCCAATCAGCCCCAGCATTTT.

The J gene is TRBJ1-2, the V gene TRBV19; unclear D gene. From germline, CDR1 is LNHDA and CDR2 SQIVND (reference sequence). The CDR3 is 13 residues long. V was shortened by 1 base and J by 2 bases, with 5 bases between the two germline ends. The CDR3 bases are TGTGCCAGTAGTATAGGGGGAAACTATGGCTACACCTTC. It translates to CASSIGGNYGYTF.

This rearrangement joins TRBV2 to TRBJ1-2, with 9 bases fitting TRBD1. V trimming: 7 bases; J trimming: 7 bases; junction bases outside the gene matches: 7. Germline V gene sequence: CDR1 SNHLY, CDR2 FYNNEI. The CDR3 runs to 13 residues. CDR3 amino acids: CASTWTGAGGYTF. CDR3 sequence (DNA): TGTGCCAGCACCTGGACAGGGGCTGGTGGCTACACCTTC.

This clone was counted a single time. The chain couples TRBV5-1 to TRBJ2-5; D unclear. From germline, CDR1 is SGHRS and CDR2 YFSETQ. The CDR3 is 11 amino acids. V lost 4 bases and J 4 bases, leaving 5 bases between the germline ends. The CDR3 sequence: CASSPGETQYF. In DNA, the CDR3 is TGCGCCAGCAGCCCGGGAGAGACCCAGTACTTC.

This rearrangement joins TRBV13 to TRBJ1-3; a possible D gene is TRBD1 (6 bases). Per the germline V gene, CDR1 is PRHDT and CDR2 is FYEKMQ (reference sequence). Trimming removed 1 base at V and 10 bases at J, with 11 bases between. This CDR3 contains 13 residues. CDR3 in DNA: TGTGCCAGCAGCTTAGTTCGGGGGCGAACCATATATTTT. Encoded protein: CASSLVRGRTIYF.

V and J are TRBV5-4 and TRBJ2-6; D gene unclear. The CDR3 is made up of 15 amino acids. V lost 2 bases to trimming and J lost 0 bases, with 6 bases between them. Germline V lookup: CDR1 SGHNT, CDR2 YYREEE (reference sequence). Written as DNA, the CDR3 is TGTGCCAGCAGCTTTCTGAGCTCTGGGGCCAACGTCCTGACTTTC. It encodes CASSFLSSGANVLTF.

The chain employs TRBV6-5 and TRBJ2-5; D gene uncertain. This CDR3 has 14 residues. V lost 2 bases to trimming and J lost 2 bases, with 9 bases between them. The germline V gene encodes CDR1 MNHEY and CDR2 SVGAGI. The CDR3 protein is CASSYAGRQETQYF. CDR3 DNA sequence: TGTGCCAGCAGTTACGCAGGAAGGCAAGAGACCCAGTACTTC.